These 2 T cell receptor beta chains came from one sample sequenced in a study of shared clonotypes between healthy human individuals. Produced via immunoSEQ multiplex PCR; TCRdb's table is partial and in-frame only. The repertoire holds fewer than 1 million clones, with 90% to 97% as singletons. CD45RO-negative CD8 cells positively selected for CCR7 made up the naive population, which excluded terminally differentiated effector memory CD45RA+ cells. Material for sequencing was naive CD8+ T cells sorted from blood. The source is a man aged 25 to 40 in good health.

CDR3 protein: CASKGGAGYGYTF. CDR3 sequence (DNA): TGTGCCAGCAAGGGAGGGGCTGGCTATGGCTACACCTTC. The rearrangement uses TRBV27 and TRBJ1-2, with D perhaps TRBD1 (5 bases). The V gene's germline CDR1 is MNHEY and CDR2 SMNVEV (reference sequence). The V end lost 7 bases, the J end lost 4 bases, and 13 bases lay between the germline ends. The CDR3 length is 13 residues.

On this clone: This sample also contains other DNA sequences that code for the same CDR3. V is TRBV7-2 and J is TRBJ2-3, with D hard to call. The germline gives CDR1 SGHTA, CDR2 FQGNSA. The CDR3 loop spans 12 amino acids. Trimming took off 3 bases at V and 1 base at J, with 2 bases between the two ends. CDR3: CASSLGTDTQYF. The CDR3 DNA is TGTGCCAGCAGCTTGGGCACAGATACGCAGTATTTT.